This note documents a single T cell receptor beta chain sequence. The target antigen is unknown. The data were taken from a study of CD8 T cells in ankylosing spondylitis. The germline gives CDR1 MGHRA, CDR2 YSYEKL. This CDR3 is 15 amino acids long. V lost 4 bases, J lost 4 bases, and 16 bases lay in between. Findings and limits, study-wide: There was reportedly significant enrichment of clones that were disease-linked in matched ankylosing spondylitis synovial fluid. In the blood and synovial fluid of reactive arthritis, some motif variants had been previously reported. CD8+ cells made up the disease-linked clones, which were relatively rare in peripheral blood. It appeared that ankylosing spondylitis blood was characterized by a TCR beta motif of about 8 highly homologous variants.

It was by quantitative 5'-RACE with molecular barcodes that TCR beta libraries were made. Each CDR3 protein gets one entry after TCRdb re-called the 5' RACE reads with MiXCR. This table holds a few hundred thousand distinct CDR3 sequences, around 19% found once. The clonotype was recovered from a male donor with ankylosing spondylitis. What was sequenced was blood, either unsorted or a sorted T cell fraction (not recorded which). The chain recombines TRBV4-1 with TRBJ1-1; tentatively, D is TRBD1 (6 bases). CDR3 DNA sequence: TGCGCCAGCAGCCCCCAAGGGGGAGAGGTCACTGAAGCTTTCTTT. Its protein is CASSPQGGEVTEAFF.